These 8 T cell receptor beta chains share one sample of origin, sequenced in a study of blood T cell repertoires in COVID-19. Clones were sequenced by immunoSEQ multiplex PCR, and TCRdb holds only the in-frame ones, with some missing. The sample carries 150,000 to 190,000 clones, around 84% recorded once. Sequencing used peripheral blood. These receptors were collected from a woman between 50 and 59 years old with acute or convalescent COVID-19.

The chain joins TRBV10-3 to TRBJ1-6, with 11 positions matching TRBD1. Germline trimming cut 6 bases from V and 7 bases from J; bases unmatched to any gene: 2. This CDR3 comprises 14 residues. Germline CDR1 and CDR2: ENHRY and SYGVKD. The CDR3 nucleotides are TGTGCCATCAGCAGGGACAGGGGGAATTCACCCCTCCACTTT. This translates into CAISRDRGNSPLHF.

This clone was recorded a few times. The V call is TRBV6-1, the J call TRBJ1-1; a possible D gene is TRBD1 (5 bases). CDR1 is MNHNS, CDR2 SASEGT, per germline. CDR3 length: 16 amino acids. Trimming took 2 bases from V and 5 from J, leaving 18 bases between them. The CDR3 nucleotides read TGTGCCAGCAGTGAAAGGTTCCGGTTGGGGCGAACTGAAGCTTTCTTT. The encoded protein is CASSERFRLGRTEAFF.

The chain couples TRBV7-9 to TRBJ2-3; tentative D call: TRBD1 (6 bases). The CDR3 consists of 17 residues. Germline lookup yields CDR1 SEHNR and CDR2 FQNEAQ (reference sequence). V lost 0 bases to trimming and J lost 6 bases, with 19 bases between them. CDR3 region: CASSLAGTTGVGDTQYF. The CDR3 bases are TGTGCCAGCAGCTTAGCTGGGACAACTGGGGTAGGCGATACGCAGTATTTT.

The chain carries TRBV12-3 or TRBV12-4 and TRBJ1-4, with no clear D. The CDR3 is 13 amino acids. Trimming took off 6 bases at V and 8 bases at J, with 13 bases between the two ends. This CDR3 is CASSLGGTEKLFF. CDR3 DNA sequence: TGTGCCAGCAGCCTCGGAGGCACAGAAAAACTGTTTTTT.

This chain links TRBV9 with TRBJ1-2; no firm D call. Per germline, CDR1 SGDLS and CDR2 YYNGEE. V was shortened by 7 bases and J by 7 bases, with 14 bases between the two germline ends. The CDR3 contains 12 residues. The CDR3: CASSGILPGYTF. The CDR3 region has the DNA TGTGCCAGCTCTGGTATCCTACCTGGCTACACCTTC.

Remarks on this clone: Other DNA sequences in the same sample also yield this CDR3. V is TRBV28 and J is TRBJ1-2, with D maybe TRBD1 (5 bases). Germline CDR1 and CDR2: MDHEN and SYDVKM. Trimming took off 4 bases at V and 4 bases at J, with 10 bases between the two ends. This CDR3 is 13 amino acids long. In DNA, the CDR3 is TGTGCCAGCAGTTCTGAGACAGTCTATGGCTACACCTTC. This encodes CASSSETVYGYTF.

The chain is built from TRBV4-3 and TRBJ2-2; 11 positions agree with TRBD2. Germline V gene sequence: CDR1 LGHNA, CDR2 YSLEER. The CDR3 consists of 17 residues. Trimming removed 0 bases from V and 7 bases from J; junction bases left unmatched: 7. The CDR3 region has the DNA TGCGCCAGCAGCCAAGAGTTAGCGGGGGGGCTCATCGGGGAGCTGTTTTTT. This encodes CASSQELAGGLIGELFF.

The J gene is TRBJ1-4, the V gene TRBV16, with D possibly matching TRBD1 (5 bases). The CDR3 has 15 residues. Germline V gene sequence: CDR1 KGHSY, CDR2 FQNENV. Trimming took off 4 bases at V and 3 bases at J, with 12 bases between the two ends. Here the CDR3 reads CASSLMTAANEKLFF. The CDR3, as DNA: TGTGCCAGCAGCCTAATGACAGCCGCTAATGAAAAACTGTTTTTT. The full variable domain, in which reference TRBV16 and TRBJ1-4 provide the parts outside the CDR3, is GEEVAQTPKHLVRGEGQKAKLYCAPIKGHSYVFWYQQVLKNEFKFLISFQNENVFDETGMPKERFSAKCLPNSPCSLEIQATKLEDSAVYFCASSLMTAANEKLFFGSGTQLSVL.